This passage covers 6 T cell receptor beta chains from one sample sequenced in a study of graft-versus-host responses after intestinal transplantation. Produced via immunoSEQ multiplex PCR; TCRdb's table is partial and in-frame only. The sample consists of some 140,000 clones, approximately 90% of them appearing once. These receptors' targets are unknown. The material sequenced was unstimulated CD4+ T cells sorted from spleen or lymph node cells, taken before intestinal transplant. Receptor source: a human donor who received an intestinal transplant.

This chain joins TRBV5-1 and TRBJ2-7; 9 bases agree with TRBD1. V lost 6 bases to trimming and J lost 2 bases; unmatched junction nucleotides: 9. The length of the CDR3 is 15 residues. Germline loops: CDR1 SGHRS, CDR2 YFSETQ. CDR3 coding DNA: TGCGCCAGCACCCCTTTAGGACAGGGGCCCTACGAGCAGTACTTC. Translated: CASTPLGQGPYEQYF.

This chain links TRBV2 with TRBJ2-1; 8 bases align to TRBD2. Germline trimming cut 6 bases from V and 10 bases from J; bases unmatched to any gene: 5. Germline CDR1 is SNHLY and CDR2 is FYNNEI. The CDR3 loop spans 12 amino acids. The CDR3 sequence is CASSLIAGEQFF. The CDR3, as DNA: TGTGCCAGCAGCTTAATAGCGGGGGAGCAGTTCTTC.

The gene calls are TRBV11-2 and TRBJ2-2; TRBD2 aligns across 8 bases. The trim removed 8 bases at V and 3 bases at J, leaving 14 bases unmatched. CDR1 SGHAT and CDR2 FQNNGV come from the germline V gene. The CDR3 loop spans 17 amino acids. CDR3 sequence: CASHRTGGAWDTGELFF. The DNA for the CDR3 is TGTGCCAGCCATCGTACCGGGGGGGCCTGGGACACCGGGGAGCTGTTTTTT.

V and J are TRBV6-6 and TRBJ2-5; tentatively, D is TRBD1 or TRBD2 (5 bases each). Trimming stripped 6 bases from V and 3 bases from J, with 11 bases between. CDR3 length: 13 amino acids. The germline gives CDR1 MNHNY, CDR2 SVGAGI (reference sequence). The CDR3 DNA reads TGTGCCAGCAGCCAGGGACGAAAAGAGACCCAGTACTTC. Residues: CASSQGRKETQYF.

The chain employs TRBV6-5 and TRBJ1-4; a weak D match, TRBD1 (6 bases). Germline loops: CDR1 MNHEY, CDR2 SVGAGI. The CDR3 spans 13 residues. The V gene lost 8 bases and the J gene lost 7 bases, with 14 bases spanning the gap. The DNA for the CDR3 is TGTGCCAGCGTTAGGGGGGTTATTGAAAAACTGTTTTTT. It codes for CASVRGVIEKLFF.

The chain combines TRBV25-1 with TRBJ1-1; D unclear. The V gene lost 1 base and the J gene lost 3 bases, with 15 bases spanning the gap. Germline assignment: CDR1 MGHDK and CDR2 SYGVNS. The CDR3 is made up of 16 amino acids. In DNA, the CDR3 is TGTGCCAGCAGTGAATCGGTAATCCTCCGGGACACTGAAGCTTTCTTT. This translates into CASSESVILRDTEAFF.